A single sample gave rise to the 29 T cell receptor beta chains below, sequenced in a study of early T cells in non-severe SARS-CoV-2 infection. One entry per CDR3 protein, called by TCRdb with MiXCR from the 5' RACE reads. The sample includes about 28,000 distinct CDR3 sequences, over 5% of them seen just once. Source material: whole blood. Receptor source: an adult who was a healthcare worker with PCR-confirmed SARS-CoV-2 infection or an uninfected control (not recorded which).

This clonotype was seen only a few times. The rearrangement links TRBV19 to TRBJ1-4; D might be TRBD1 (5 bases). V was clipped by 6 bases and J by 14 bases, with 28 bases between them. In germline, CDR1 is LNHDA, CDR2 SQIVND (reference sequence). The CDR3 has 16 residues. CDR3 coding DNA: TGTGCCAGTAGCCCCGAGACAGTTATGGATGGTAGGAGGCTGTTTTTT. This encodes CASSPETVMDGRRLFF.

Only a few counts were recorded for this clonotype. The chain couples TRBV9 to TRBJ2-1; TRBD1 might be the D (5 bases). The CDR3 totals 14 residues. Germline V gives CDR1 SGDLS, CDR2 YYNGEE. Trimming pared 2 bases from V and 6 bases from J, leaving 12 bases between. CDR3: CASSVTETVNEQFF. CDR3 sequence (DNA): TGTGCCAGCAGCGTGACAGAAACCGTCAATGAGCAGTTCTTC.

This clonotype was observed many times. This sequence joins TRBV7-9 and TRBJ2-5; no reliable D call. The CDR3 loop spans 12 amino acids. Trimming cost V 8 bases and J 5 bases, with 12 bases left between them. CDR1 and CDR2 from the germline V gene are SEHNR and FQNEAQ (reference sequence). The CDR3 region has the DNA TGTGCCAGCCGGCCTGATTTGGAGACCCAGTACTTC. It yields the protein CASRPDLETQYF.

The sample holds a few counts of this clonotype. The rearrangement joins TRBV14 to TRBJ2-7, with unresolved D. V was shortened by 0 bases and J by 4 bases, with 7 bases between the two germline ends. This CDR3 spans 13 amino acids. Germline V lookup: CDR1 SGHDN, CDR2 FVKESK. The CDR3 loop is CASSQDRKYEQYF. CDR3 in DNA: TGTGCCAGCAGCCAAGATCGCAAATACGAGCAGTACTTC. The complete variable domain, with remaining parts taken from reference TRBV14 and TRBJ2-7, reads EAGVTQFPSHSVIEKGQTVTLRCDPISGHDNLYWYRRVMGKEIKFLLHFVKESKQDESGMPNNRFLAERTGGTYSTLKVQPAELEDSGVYFCASSQDRKYEQYFGPGTRLTVT.

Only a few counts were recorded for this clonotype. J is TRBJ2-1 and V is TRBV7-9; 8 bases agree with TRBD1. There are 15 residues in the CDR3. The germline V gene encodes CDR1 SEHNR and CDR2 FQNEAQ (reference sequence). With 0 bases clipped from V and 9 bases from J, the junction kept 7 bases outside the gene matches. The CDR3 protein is CASSLAGTGDLEQFF. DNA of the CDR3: TGTGCCAGCAGCTTAGCTGGGACAGGAGATCTTGAGCAGTTCTTC.

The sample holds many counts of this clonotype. The CDR3 reads CASSYAAGDLYNEQFF. The CDR3 DNA reads as TGTGCCAGCAGTTACGCTGCAGGGGACCTTTACAATGAGCAGTTCTTC. The gene calls are TRBV6-2 or TRBV6-3 and TRBJ2-1; D is perhaps TRBD1 (6 bases). V lost 2 bases, J lost 4 bases, and 15 bases lay in between. This CDR3 has 16 amino acids. The germline V gene encodes CDR1 MNHEY and CDR2 SVGEGT.

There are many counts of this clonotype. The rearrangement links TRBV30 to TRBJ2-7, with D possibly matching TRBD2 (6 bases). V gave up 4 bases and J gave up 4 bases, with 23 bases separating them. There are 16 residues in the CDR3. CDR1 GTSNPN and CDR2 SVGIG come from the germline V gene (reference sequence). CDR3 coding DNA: TGTGCCTGGACGGAGCGTCGGGGGATTGTCGTATACGAGCAGTACTTC. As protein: CAWTERRGIVVYEQYF.

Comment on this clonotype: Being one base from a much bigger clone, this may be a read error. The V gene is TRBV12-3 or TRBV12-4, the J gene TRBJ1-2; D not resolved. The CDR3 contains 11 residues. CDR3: CSSTPGSGYTF. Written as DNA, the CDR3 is TGTTCCAGCACCCCTGGATCTGGCTACACCTTC.

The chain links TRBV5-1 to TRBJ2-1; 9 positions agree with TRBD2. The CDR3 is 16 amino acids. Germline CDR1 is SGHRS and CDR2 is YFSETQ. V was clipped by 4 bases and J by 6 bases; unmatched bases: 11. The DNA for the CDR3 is TGCGCCAGCAGCCCCATCTTGGCGGGAGGGTCCAATGAGCAGTTCTTC. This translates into CASSPILAGGSNEQFF. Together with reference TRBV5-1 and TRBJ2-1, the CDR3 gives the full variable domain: KAGVTQTPRYLIKTRGQQVTLSCSPISGHRSVSWYQQTPGQGLQFLFEYFSETQRNKGNFPGRFSGRQFSNSRSEMNVSTLELGDSALYLCASSPILAGGSNEQFFGPGTRLTVL.

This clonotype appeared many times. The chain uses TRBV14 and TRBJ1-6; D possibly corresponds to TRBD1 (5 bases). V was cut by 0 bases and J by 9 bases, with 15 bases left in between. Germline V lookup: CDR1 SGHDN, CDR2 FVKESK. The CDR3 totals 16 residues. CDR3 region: CASSQEVGRVASPLHF. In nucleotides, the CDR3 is TGTGCCAGCAGCCAAGAGGTCGGCAGGGTGGCTTCACCCCTCCACTTT.

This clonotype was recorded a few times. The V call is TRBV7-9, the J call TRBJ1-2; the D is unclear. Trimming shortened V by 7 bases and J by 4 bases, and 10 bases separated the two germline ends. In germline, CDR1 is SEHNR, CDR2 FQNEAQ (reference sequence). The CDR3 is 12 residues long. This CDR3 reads CASIRRGYGYTF. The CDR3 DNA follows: TGTGCCAGCATAAGGAGAGGCTATGGCTACACCTTC.

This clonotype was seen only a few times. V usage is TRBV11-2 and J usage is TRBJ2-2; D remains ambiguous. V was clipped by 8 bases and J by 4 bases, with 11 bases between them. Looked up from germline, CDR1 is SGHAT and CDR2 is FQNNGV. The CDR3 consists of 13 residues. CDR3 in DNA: TGTGCCAGCGCTTCGTTGACCACCGGGGAGCTGTTTTTT. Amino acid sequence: CASASLTTGELFF.

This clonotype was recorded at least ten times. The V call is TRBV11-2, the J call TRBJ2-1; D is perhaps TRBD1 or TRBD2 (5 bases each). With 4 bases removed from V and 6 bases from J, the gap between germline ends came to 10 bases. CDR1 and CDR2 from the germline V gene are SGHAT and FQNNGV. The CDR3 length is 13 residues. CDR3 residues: CASSSGRLNEQFF. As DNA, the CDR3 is TGTGCCAGCAGCTCGGGACGCCTCAATGAGCAGTTCTTC.

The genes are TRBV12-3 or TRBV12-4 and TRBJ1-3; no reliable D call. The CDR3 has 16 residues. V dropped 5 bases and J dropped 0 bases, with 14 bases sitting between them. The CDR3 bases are TGTGCCAGCAGTCGATCCGGTTCTCGCTCTGGAAACACCATATATTTT. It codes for CASSRSGSRSGNTIYF.

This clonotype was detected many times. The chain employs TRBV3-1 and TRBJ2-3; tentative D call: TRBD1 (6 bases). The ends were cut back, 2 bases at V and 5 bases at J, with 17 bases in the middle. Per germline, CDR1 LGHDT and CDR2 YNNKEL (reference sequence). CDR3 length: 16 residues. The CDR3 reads CASSQRGASRGDTQYF. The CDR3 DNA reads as TGTGCCAGCAGCCAACGGGGCGCTAGCAGGGGAGATACGCAGTATTTT.

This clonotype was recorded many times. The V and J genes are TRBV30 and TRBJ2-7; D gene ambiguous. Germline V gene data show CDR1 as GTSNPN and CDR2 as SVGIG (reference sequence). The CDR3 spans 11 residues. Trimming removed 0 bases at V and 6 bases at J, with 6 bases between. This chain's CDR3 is CAWSVSGEQYF. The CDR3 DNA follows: TGTGCCTGGAGTGTATCCGGCGAGCAGTACTTC.

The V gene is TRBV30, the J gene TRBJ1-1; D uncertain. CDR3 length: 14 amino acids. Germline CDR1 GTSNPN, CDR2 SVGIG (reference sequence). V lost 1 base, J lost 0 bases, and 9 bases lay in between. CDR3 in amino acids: CAWSERHLNTEAFF. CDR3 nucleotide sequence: TGTGCCTGGAGTGAGAGACACCTGAACACTGAAGCTTTCTTT. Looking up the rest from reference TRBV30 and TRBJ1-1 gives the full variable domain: SQTIHQWPATLVQPVGSPLSLECTVEGTSNPNLYWYRQAAGRGLQLLFYSVGIGQISSEVPQNLSASRPQDRQFILSSKKLLLSDSGFYLCAWSERHLNTEAFFGQGTRLTVV.

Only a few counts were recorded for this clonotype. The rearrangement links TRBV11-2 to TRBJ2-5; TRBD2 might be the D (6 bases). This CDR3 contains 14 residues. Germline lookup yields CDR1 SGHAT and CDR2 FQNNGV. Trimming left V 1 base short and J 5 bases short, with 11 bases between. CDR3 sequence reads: CASSLGTGVETQYF. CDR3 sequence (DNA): TGTGCCAGCAGCTTAGGTACGGGAGTGGAGACCCAGTACTTC.

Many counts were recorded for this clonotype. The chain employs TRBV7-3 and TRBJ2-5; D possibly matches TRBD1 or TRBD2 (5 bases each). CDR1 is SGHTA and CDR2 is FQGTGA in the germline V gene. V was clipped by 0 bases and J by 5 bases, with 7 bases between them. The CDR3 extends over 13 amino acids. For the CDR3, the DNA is TGTGCCAGCAGCTTAACGTGGGGGGAGACCCAGTACTTC. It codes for CASSLTWGETQYF.

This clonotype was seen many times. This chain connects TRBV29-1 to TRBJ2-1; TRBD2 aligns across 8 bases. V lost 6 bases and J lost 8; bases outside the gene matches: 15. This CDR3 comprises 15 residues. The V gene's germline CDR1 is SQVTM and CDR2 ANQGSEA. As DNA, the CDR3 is TGCAGCGTAACTCTCCCCGGGAGGGCGTACGATGAGCAGTTCTTC. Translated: CSVTLPGRAYDEQFF.

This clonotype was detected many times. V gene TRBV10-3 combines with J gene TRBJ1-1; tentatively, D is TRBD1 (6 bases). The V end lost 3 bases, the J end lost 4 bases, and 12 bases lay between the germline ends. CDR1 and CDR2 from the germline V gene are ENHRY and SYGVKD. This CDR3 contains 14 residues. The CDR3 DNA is TGTGCCATCAGTGAAGGGGGGGAGGTCACTGAAGCTTTCTTT. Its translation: CAISEGGEVTEAFF.

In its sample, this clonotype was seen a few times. Here the CDR3 reads CSVEYPGGTYEQYF. As DNA, the CDR3 is TGCAGCGTTGAATACCCCGGCGGGACCTACGAGCAGTACTTC. The gene calls are TRBV29-1 and TRBJ2-7, with a tentative D call TRBD2 (6 bases). Trimming stripped 2 bases from V and 2 bases from J, with 13 bases between. This CDR3 comprises 14 residues. Germline loops: CDR1 SQVTM, CDR2 ANQGSEA.

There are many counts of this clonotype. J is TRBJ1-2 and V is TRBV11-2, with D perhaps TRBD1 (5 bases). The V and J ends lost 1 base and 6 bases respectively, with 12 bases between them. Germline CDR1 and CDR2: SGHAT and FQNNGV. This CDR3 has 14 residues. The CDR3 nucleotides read TGTGCCAGCAGCTTAGGGCGACAGATAGATGGCTACACCTTC. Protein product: CASSLGRQIDGYTF.

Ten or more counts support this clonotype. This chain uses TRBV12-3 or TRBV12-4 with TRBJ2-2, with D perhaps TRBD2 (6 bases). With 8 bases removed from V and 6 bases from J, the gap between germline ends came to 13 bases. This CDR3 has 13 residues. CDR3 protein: CASAVWGAGELFF. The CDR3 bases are TGTGCCAGCGCGGTATGGGGGGCCGGGGAGCTGTTTTTT.

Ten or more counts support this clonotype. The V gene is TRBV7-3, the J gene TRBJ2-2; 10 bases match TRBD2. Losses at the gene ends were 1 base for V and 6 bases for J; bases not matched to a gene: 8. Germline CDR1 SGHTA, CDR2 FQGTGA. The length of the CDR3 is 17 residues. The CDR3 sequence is CASSLSRASGSAGELFF. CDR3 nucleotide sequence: TGTGCCAGCAGCTTAAGTAGGGCTAGCGGGAGTGCCGGGGAGCTGTTTTTT.

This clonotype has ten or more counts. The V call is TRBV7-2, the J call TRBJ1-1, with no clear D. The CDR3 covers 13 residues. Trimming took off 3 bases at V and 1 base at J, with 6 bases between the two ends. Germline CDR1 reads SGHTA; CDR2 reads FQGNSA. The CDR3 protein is CASSFRQNTEAFF. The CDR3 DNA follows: TGTGCCAGCAGCTTCCGACAGAACACTGAAGCTTTCTTT. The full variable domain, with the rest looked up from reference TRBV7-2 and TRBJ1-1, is GAGVSQSPSNKVTEKGKDVELRCDPISGHTALYWYRQSLGQGLEFLIYFQGNSAPDKSGLPSDRFSAERTGGSVSTLTIQRTQQEDSAVYLCASSFRQNTEAFFGQGTRLTVV.

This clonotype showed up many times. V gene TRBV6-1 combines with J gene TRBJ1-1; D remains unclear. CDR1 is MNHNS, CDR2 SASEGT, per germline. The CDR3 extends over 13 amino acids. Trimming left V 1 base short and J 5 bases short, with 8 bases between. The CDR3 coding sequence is TGTGCCAGCAGTGAAGTGGTGGGGACTGAAGCTTTCTTT. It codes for CASSEVVGTEAFF.

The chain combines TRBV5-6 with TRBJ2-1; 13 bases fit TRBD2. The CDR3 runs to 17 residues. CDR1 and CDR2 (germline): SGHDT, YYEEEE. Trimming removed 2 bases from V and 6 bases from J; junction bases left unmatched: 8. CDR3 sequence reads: CASSFPTGLAGINEQFF. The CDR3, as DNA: TGTGCCAGCAGCTTCCCAACGGGACTAGCGGGGATCAATGAGCAGTTCTTC.

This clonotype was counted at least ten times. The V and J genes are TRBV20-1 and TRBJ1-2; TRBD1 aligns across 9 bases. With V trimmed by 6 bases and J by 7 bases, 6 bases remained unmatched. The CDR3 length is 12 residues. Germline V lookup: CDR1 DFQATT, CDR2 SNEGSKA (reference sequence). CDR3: CSARTGEFGYTF. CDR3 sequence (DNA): TGCAGTGCGAGGACAGGGGAGTTTGGCTACACCTTC.